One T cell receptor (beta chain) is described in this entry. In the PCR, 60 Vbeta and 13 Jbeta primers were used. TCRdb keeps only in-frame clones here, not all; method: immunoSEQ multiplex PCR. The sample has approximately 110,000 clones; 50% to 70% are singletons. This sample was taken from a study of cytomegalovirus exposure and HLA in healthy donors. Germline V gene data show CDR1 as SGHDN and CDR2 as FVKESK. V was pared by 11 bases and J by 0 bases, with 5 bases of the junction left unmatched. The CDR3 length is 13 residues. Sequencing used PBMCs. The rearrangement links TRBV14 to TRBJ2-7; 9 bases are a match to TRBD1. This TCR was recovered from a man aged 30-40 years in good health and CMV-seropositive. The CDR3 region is CAGDREISYEQYF. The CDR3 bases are TGTGCCGGGGACAGGGAGATCTCCTACGAGCAGTACTTC.